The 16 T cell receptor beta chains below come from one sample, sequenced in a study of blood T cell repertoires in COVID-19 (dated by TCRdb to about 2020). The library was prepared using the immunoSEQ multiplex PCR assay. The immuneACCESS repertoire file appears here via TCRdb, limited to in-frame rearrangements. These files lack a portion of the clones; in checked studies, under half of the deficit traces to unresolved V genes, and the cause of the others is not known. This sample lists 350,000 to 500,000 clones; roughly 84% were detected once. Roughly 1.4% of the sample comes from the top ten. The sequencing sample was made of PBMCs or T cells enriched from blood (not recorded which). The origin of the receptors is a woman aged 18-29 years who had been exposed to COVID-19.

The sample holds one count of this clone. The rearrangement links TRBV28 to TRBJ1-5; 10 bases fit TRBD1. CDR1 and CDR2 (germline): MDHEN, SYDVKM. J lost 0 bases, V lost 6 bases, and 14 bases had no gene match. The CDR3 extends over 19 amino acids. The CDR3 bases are TGTGCCAGCAGGTTCGAAGGGGACAGGGGACTTTATAGCAATCAGCCCCAGCATTTT. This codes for CASRFEGDRGLYSNQPQHF.

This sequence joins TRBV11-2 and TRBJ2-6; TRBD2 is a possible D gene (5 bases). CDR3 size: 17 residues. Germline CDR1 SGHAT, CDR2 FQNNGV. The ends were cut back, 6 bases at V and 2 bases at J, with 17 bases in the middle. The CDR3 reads CASRGSEGGPGANVLTF. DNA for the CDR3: TGTGCCAGCAGGGGCTCTGAGGGTGGGCCTGGGGCCAACGTCCTGACTTTC. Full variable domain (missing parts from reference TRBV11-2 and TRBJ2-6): EAGVAQSPRYKIIEKRQSVAFWCNPISGHATLYWYQQILGQGPKLLIQFQNNGVVDDSQLPKDRFSAERLKGVDSTLKIQPAKLEDSAVYLCASRGSEGGPGANVLTFGAGSRLTVL.

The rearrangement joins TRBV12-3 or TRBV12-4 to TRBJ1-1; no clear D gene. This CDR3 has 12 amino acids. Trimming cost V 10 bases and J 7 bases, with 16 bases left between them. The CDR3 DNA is TGTGCCACCCGAGTGAAGACGGGTGAAGCTTTCTTT. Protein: CATRVKTGEAFF.

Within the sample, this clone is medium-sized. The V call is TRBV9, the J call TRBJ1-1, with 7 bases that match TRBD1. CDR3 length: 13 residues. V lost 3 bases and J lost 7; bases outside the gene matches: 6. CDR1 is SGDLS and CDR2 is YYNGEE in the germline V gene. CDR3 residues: CASSGTGTDEAFF. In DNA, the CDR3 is TGTGCCAGCAGCGGAACCGGGACAGATGAAGCTTTCTTT.

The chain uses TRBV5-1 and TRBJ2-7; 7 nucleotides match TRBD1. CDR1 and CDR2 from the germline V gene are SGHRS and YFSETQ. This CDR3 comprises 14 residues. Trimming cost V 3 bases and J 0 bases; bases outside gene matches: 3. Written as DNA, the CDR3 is TGCGCCAGCAGCTGGGACAGTGTCTCCTACGAGCAGTACTTC. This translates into CASSWDSVSYEQYF.

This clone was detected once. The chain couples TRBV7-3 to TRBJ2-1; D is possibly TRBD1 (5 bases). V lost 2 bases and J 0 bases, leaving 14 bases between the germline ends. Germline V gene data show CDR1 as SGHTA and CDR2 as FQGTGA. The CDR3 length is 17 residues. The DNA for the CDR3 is TGTGCCAGCAGCTTAGGACCAACAGGACGCTCCTACAATGAGCAGTTCTTC. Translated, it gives CASSLGPTGRSYNEQFF.

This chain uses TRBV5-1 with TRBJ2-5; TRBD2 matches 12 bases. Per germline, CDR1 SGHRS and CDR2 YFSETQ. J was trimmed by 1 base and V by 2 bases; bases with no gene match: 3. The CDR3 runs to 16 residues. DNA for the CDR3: TGCGCCAGCAGCTTAACTAGCGGGGGGCCCCAAGAGACCCAGTACTTC. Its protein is CASSLTSGGPQETQYF.

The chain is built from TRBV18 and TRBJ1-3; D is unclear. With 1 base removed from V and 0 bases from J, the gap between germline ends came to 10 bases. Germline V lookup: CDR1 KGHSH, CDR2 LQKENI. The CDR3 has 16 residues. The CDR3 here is CASSPLAGDSGNTIYF. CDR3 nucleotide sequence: TGTGCCAGCTCACCACTGGCGGGTGACTCTGGAAACACCATATATTTT. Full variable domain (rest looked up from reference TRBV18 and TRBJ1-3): NAGVMQNPRHLVRRRGQEARLRCSPMKGHSHVYWYRQLPEEGLKFMVYLQKENIIDESGMPKERFSAEFPKEGPSILRIQQVVRGDSAAYFCASSPLAGDSGNTIYFGEGSWLTVV.

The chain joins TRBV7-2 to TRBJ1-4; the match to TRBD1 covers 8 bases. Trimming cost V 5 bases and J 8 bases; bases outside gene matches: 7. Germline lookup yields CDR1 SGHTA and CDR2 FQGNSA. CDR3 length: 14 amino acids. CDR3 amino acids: CASSIDRGREKLFF. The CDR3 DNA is TGTGCCAGCAGCATCGACAGGGGACGGGAAAAACTGTTTTTT.

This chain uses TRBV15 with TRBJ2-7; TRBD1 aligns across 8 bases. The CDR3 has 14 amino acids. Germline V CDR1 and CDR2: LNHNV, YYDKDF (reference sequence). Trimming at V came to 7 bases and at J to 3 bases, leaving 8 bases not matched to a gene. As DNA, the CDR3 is TGTGCCACCAACAGTCCCGGGACAGGCTACGAGCAGTACTTC. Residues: CATNSPGTGYEQYF.

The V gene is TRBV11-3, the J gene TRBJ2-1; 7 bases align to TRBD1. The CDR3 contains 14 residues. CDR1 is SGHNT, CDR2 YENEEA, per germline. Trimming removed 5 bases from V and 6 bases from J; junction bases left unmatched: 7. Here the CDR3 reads CASSLTGQPNEQFF. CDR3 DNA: TGTGCCAGCAGCCTGACGGGACAGCCCAATGAGCAGTTCTTC.

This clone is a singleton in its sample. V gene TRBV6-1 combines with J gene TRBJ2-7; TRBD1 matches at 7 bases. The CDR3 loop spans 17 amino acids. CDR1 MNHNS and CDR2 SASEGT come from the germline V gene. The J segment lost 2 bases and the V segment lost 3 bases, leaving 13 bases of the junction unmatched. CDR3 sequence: CASSDQIVQGVAYEQYF. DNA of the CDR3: TGTGCCAGCAGTGACCAAATCGTCCAGGGGGTCGCCTACGAGCAGTACTTC.

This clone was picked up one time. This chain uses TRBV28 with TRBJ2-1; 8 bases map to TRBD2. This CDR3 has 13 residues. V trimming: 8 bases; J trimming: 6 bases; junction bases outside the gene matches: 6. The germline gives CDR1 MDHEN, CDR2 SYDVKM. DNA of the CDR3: TGTGCCAGCCAGCGGGAGTATGGCAATGAGCAGTTCTTC. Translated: CASQREYGNEQFF.

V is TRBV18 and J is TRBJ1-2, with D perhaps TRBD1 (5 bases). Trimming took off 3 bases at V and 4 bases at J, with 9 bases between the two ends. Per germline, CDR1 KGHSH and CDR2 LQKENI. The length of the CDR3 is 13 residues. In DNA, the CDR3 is TGTGCCAGCTCACCGGGGCGGGGCTATGGCTACACCTTC. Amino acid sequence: CASSPGRGYGYTF.

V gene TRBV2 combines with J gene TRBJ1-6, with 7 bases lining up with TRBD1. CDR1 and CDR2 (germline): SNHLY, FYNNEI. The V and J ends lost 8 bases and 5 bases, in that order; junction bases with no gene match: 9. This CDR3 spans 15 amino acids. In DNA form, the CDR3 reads TGTGCCAGCGGAGGAAAGACAGGGAATAATTCACCCCTCCACTTT. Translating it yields CASGGKTGNNSPLHF.

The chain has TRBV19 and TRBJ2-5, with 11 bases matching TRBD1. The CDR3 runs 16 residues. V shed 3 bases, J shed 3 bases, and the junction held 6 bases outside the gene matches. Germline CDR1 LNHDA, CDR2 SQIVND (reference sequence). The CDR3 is CASSMSGQGAKETQYF. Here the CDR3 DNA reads TGTGCCAGTAGTATGTCCGGACAGGGGGCGAAAGAGACCCAGTACTTC.